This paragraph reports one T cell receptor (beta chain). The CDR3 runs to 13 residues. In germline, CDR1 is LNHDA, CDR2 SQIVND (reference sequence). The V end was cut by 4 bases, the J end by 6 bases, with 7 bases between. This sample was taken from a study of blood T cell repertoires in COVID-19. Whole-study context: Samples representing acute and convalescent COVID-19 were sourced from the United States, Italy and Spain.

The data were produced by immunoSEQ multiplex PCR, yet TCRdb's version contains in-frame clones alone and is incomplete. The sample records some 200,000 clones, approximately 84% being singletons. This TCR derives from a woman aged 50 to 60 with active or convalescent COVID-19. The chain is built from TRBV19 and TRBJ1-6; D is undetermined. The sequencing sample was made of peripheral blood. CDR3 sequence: CASSRRPNSPLHF. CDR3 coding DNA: TGTGCCAGTAGTAGGCGGCCTAATTCACCCCTCCACTTT.